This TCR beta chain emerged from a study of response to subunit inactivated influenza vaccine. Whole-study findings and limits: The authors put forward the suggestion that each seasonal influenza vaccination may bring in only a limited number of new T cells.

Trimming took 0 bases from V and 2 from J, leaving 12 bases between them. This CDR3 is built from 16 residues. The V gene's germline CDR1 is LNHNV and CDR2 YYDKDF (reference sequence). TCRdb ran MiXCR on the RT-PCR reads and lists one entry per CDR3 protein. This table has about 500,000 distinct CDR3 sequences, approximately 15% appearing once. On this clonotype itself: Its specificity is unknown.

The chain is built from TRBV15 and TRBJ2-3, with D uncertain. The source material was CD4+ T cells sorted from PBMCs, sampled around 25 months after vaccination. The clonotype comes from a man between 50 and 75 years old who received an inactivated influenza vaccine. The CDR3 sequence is CATSRDVAAVTDTQYF. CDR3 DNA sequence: TGTGCCACCAGCAGAGATGTGGCAGCCGTCACAGATACGCAGTATTTT.